The clone carrying this T cell receptor (beta chain) was detected only once. Data came from immunoSEQ multiplex PCR; TCRdb stores just in-frame clones and leaves some out. The sample includes about 120,000 clones, 75% to 90% of them seen just once. This entry comes from a study of OX40 agonist ivuxolimab in advanced cancers. Germline V CDR1 and CDR2: LNHDA, SQIVND (reference sequence). The length of the CDR3 is 16 residues. With V trimmed by 1 base and J by 4 bases, 4 bases remained unmatched. Material: CD4+ or CD8+ T cells sorted from blood, obtained in a trial of the OX40 agonist ivuxolimab. The chain joins TRBV19 to TRBJ2-3; 11 bases align to TRBD2. The receptor comes from an adult with an advanced solid tumor such as melanoma, head and neck, liver or kidney cancer. The CDR3 bases are TGTGCCAGTAGTATAGGTCTAGCGGGGGGAGCAGATACGCAGTATTTT. This gives the protein CASSIGLAGGADTQYF.